The 25 T cell receptor beta chains presented below share a single source sample, sequenced in a study of control samples from healthy donors and cancer patients. The assay was immunoSEQ multiplex PCR, and TCRdb's table has in-frame clones only and misses some. The data contain 100,000 to 150,000 clones, approximately 87% of them singletons. Sequencing input: blood. Receptor source: a man in his sixties in good health.

J is TRBJ1-1 and V is TRBV14; D gene uncertain. Germline CDR1 reads SGHDN; CDR2 reads FVKESK. V was shortened by 4 bases and J by 2 bases, with 11 bases between the two germline ends. This CDR3 comprises 14 residues. In DNA form, the CDR3 reads TGTGCCAGCAGCCCCTACATTGACAACACTGAAGCTTTCTTT. Its translation: CASSPYIDNTEAFF.

With regard to this clone: The sample holds other DNA sequences that translate to the same CDR3. The chain joins TRBV27 to TRBJ1-2; D possibly corresponds to TRBD1 (6 bases). The CDR3 loop spans 13 amino acids. Germline CDR1 and CDR2: MNHEY and SMNVEV (reference sequence). Trimming took 5 bases from V and 2 from J, leaving 9 bases between them. As DNA, the CDR3 is TGTGCCAGCAGTGCGACAGGAAACTATGGCTACACCTTC. The encoded protein is CASSATGNYGYTF.

This clone was counted a single time. V usage is TRBV5-1 and J usage is TRBJ2-2, with a possible D match to TRBD1 (5 bases). Trimming stripped 4 bases from V and 6 bases from J, with 10 bases between. The CDR3 runs 13 residues. Per germline, CDR1 SGHRS and CDR2 YFSETQ. This chain's CDR3 is CASSAGMSGELFF. As DNA, the CDR3 is TGCGCCAGCAGCGCAGGGATGTCCGGGGAGCTGTTTTTT. Variable domain in full (rest from reference TRBV5-1 and TRBJ2-2): KAGVTQTPRYLIKTRGQQVTLSCSPISGHRSVSWYQQTPGQGLQFLFEYFSETQRNKGNFPGRFSGRQFSNSRSEMNVSTLELGDSALYLCASSAGMSGELFFGEGSRLTVL.

This chain uses TRBV6-5 with TRBJ1-4, with 7 nucleotides matching TRBD1. V lost 6 bases, J lost 2 bases, and 3 bases stayed unmatched. CDR3 size: 14 residues. The V gene's germline CDR1 is MNHEY and CDR2 SVGAGI. CDR3 sequence (DNA): TGTGCCAGCAGCCAGGGGGACACTAATGAAAAACTGTTTTTT. Translation gives CASSQGDTNEKLFF.

The rearrangement uses TRBV28 and TRBJ1-6; TRBD1 matches 7 bases. Losses at the gene ends were 6 bases for V and 8 bases for J; bases not matched to a gene: 22. Germline V gene lookup returns CDR1 MDHEN and CDR2 SYDVKM. The CDR3 extends over 19 amino acids. CDR3: CASSLTAGTAQTVDSPLHF. In DNA form, the CDR3 reads TGTGCCAGCAGCTTGACGGCCGGGACAGCCCAAACTGTAGATTCACCCCTCCACTTT.

The chain recombines TRBV28 with TRBJ2-3; D call uncertain. The CDR3 has 15 amino acids. V gave up 11 bases and J gave up 4 bases, with 22 bases separating them. Germline CDR1 MDHEN, CDR2 SYDVKM. The CDR3 is CAGSKSPWGSDTQYF. In DNA, the CDR3 is TGTGCCGGGTCTAAGAGCCCGTGGGGTTCAGATACGCAGTATTTT. Filled out from reference TRBV28 and TRBJ2-3, the complete variable domain reads DVKVTQSSRYLVKRTGEKVFLECVQDMDHENMFWYRQDPGLGLRLIYFSYDVKMKEKGDIPEGYSVSREKKERFSLILESASTNQTSMYLCAGSKSPWGSDTQYFGPGTRLTVL.

The chain employs TRBV19 and TRBJ1-2; D gene unclear. The CDR3 has 15 amino acids. The V gene's germline CDR1 is LNHDA and CDR2 SQIVND (reference sequence). V was trimmed by 3 bases and J by 4 bases, leaving 15 bases between them. In DNA, the CDR3 is TGTGCCAGTAGTATTGGAAATGGGGTGACCTATGGCTACACCTTC. Translated, it gives CASSIGNGVTYGYTF.

The genes are TRBV12-3 or TRBV12-4 and TRBJ1-6, with D unresolved. Trimming pared 7 bases from V and 14 bases from J, leaving 12 bases between. The CDR3 consists of 11 residues. The CDR3 DNA is TGTGCCAGCACCCGAGGGTTTACCCTCCACTTT. Protein: CASTRGFTLHF.

A word on this clone: Additional DNA sequences in this sample encode the identical CDR3. The chain uses TRBV19 and TRBJ1-1; 9 bases agree with TRBD1. Germline trimming cut 4 bases from V and 1 base from J; bases unmatched to any gene: 1. This CDR3 is 14 amino acids long. CDR1 is LNHDA, CDR2 SQIVND, per germline (reference sequence). In nucleotides, the CDR3 is TGTGCCAGTAGTACACAGGGGGCGAACACTGAAGCTTTCTTT. Residues: CASSTQGANTEAFF.

V gene TRBV12-3 or TRBV12-4 combines with J gene TRBJ1-1, with a weak D call TRBD1 (5 bases). Trimming cost V 8 bases and J 0 bases, with 10 bases left between them. The CDR3 is 13 amino acids. CDR3 sequence reads: CASWGTVNTEAFF. DNA for the CDR3: TGTGCCAGCTGGGGGACCGTGAACACTGAAGCTTTCTTT.

The chain has TRBV7-2 and TRBJ2-7, with 9 positions matching TRBD1. J gave up 2 bases and V 4 bases, and 6 bases lay outside the gene matches. The CDR3 contains 15 residues. Germline V lookup: CDR1 SGHTA, CDR2 FQGNSA. The CDR3 region has the DNA TGTGCCAGCAGCTGGGGTGGACAGGGGACCTACGAGCAGTACTTC. Encoded protein: CASSWGGQGTYEQYF.

V gene TRBV10-3 combines with J gene TRBJ1-2, with 7 bases identical to TRBD1. CDR1 and CDR2 from the germline V gene are ENHRY and SYGVKD. The CDR3 is 13 amino acids. The J segment lost 4 bases and the V segment lost 6 bases, leaving 5 bases of the junction unmatched. In DNA form, the CDR3 reads TGTGCCATCAGCGTGACAGGGATCTATGGCTACACCTTC. It translates to CAISVTGIYGYTF.

V usage is TRBV20-1 and J usage is TRBJ1-2; D unclear. The germline CDR1 and CDR2 sequences are DFQATT and SNEGSKA (reference sequence). V was cut by 0 bases and J by 7 bases, with 6 bases left in between. The CDR3 extends over 11 amino acids. CDR3 nucleotides: TGCAGTGCTAGAGATTATCCTGGCTACACCTTC. This sequence encodes CSARDYPGYTF.

The genes are TRBV11-2 and TRBJ1-6; perhaps TRBD1 as D (6 bases). Germline values: CDR1 SGHAT, CDR2 FQNNGV. The CDR3 covers 14 residues. V was cut by 7 bases and J by 10 bases, with 17 bases left in between. The CDR3 DNA is TGTGCCAGCACTCTACAGGGCATTGGATCACCCCTCCACTTT. This codes for CASTLQGIGSPLHF.

The CDR3 loop is CASSSSSTAKNIQYF. The CDR3, as DNA: TGTGCCAGCAGTTCCTCGAGTACAGCCAAAAACATTCAGTACTTC. The chain joins TRBV27 to TRBJ2-4, with D unclear. The CDR3 runs to 15 residues. Germline CDR1 reads MNHEY; CDR2 reads SMNVEV (reference sequence). V was shortened by 4 bases and J by 0 bases, with 10 bases between the two germline ends.

This clone was counted only a few times. The chain employs TRBV6-5 and TRBJ1-5; no firm D call. V shed 6 bases and J shed 3 bases, with 9 bases lying between them. The CDR3 totals 13 residues. CDR1 and CDR2 from the germline V gene are MNHEY and SVGAGI. In DNA, the CDR3 is TGTGCCAGCAGCCTTAGGGACAATCAGCCCCAGCATTTT. It is translated as CASSLRDNQPQHF.

The rearrangement links TRBV5-1 to TRBJ1-3; TRBD1 is a possible D gene (5 bases). Germline values: CDR1 SGHRS, CDR2 YFSETQ. Trimming stripped 0 bases from V and 0 bases from J, with 25 bases between. This CDR3 is 21 amino acids long. CDR3 region: CASSLDGGSLYDGSSGNTIYF. The CDR3, as DNA: TGCGCCAGCAGCTTGGACGGGGGTTCTTTGTATGACGGAAGCTCTGGAAACACCATATATTTT.

The chain recombines TRBV5-1 with TRBJ2-3; unclear D gene. CDR1 SGHRS and CDR2 YFSETQ come from the germline V gene. V was pared by 5 bases and J by 4 bases, with 8 bases between. The CDR3 is 12 residues long. The CDR3: CASSSSSDTQYF. In nucleotides, the CDR3 is TGCGCCAGCAGTTCTTCCTCAGATACGCAGTATTTT. The full variable domain, completed using reference TRBV5-1 and TRBJ2-3, is KAGVTQTPRYLIKTRGQQVTLSCSPISGHRSVSWYQQTPGQGLQFLFEYFSETQRNKGNFPGRFSGRQFSNSRSEMNVSTLELGDSALYLCASSSSSDTQYFGPGTRLTVL.

This chain links TRBV19 with TRBJ1-5; no clear D. The CDR3 contains 13 residues. Germline lookup yields CDR1 LNHDA and CDR2 SQIVND (reference sequence). V was pared by 7 bases and J by 3 bases, with 10 bases between. CDR3 region: CASTTSVNQPQHF. CDR3 in DNA: TGTGCCAGTACGACGAGTGTCAATCAGCCCCAGCATTTT.

J is TRBJ1-2 and V is TRBV3-1 (or the pseudogene TRBV3-2); 12 bases are a match to TRBD1. V trimming: 1 base; J trimming: 8 bases; junction bases outside the gene matches: 8. CDR3 size: 16 residues. From germline, CDR1 is LGHDT and CDR2 YNNKEL (reference sequence). CDR3 nucleotide sequence: TGTGCCAGCAGCCAAGGCACGGGACAGGGGGCGCGGGGCTACACCTTC. Translated: CASSQGTGQGARGYTF.

The chain uses TRBV28 and TRBJ1-5, with no clear D. Trimming removed 6 bases from V and 0 bases from J, with 3 bases in between. From germline, CDR1 is MDHEN and CDR2 SYDVKM. This CDR3 is 12 amino acids long. CDR3 in DNA: TGTGCCAGCAGCTATAGCAATCAGCCCCAGCATTTT. Its protein product is CASSYSNQPQHF.

The V and J genes are TRBV11-2 and TRBJ2-1; 8 nucleotides match TRBD1. The V gene end was trimmed by 3 bases and the J gene end by 4 bases; junction bases not matched to a gene: 11. This CDR3 comprises 17 residues. Germline CDR1 and CDR2: SGHAT and FQNNGV. The CDR3 sequence is CASSFFTGQVIYNEQFF. CDR3 in DNA: TGTGCCAGCAGCTTTTTTACGGGACAGGTGATTTACAATGAGCAGTTCTTC.

In DNA form, the CDR3 reads TGTGCCAGCTCACCACTAGCGGGTGCGAGCTCCTACAATGAGCAGTTCTTC. Encoded protein: CASSPLAGASSYNEQFF. V usage is TRBV18 and J usage is TRBJ2-1; 7 bases map to TRBD2. Trimming at V came to 1 base and at J to 0 bases, leaving 6 bases not matched to a gene. The CDR3 is 17 amino acids. CDR1 and CDR2 (germline): KGHSH, LQKENI.

V and J are TRBV5-1 and TRBJ2-7; D is possibly TRBD1 (6 bases). Per the germline V gene, CDR1 is SGHRS and CDR2 is YFSETQ. V was pared by 4 bases and J by 3 bases, with 11 bases between. The CDR3 runs to 13 residues. The CDR3 DNA reads as TGCGCCAGCAGCCCTGGGACAAACTACGAGCAGTACTTC. This codes for CASSPGTNYEQYF.

The chain employs TRBV10-3 and TRBJ1-2, with 9 bases identical to TRBD1. Germline CDR1 ENHRY, CDR2 SYGVKD. CDR3 size: 14 residues. V dropped 2 bases and J dropped 8; count of bases not matched to a gene: 6. CDR3 residues: CAISERGTGYGYTF. CDR3 nucleotides: TGTGCCATCAGTGAGAGGGGGACAGGGTACGGCTACACCTTC.